The 29 T cell receptor beta chains in this list originate from one sample, sequenced in a study of blood T cell repertoires in COVID-19 (TCRdb year 2020). Library creation used the immunoSEQ multiplex PCR assay. The source is immuneACCESS, and TCRdb retained only in-frame sequences with V and J called. Part of the clones is not carried over; for the studies checked, unresolved V genes explain less than half of this, and the remainder is unexplained. The sample profile shows about 250,000 clones; more than 65% of them were found once. The leading ten clones occupy roughly 3.1% of the sample. The sample taken for sequencing was PBMCs or T cells enriched from blood (not recorded which). These receptors all come from a man aged 50-60 years who had recovered from COVID-19.

The chain couples TRBV4-2 to TRBJ2-1; TRBD2 matches at 13 bases. Unmatched junction bases numbered 1, after V lost 2 bases and J lost 6 bases. The CDR3 is 15 amino acids. Germline values: CDR1 LGHNA, CDR2 YNFKEQ. In DNA form, the CDR3 reads TGTGCCAGCAGCCAAACTAGCGGGAGGGCCAATGAGCAGTTCTTC. It is translated as CASSQTSGRANEQFF.

V is TRBV6-2 or TRBV6-3 and J is TRBJ2-7; 9 bases agree with TRBD1. This CDR3 contains 15 residues. Per the germline V gene, CDR1 is MNHEY and CDR2 is SVGEGT. The trim removed 6 bases at V and 1 base at J, leaving 7 bases unmatched. CDR3 residues: CASSFTGGGSYEQYF. CDR3 DNA sequence: TGTGCCAGCAGCTTTACAGGGGGCGGGTCCTACGAGCAGTACTTC.

The V call is TRBV27, the J call TRBJ1-2; D is undetermined. The V end lost 6 bases, the J end lost 8 bases, and 22 bases lay between the germline ends. CDR3 size: 15 residues. Per germline, CDR1 MNHEY and CDR2 SMNVEV (reference sequence). The CDR3 bases are TGTGCCAGCAGGACCGGGTCCTCACCTAAGTCGGGCTACACCTTC. This encodes CASRTGSSPKSGYTF.

The chain combines TRBV2 with TRBJ2-1; D perhaps matches TRBD2 (6 bases). This CDR3 contains 15 residues. V was pared by 10 bases and J by 5 bases, with 21 bases between. Germline values: CDR1 SNHLY, CDR2 FYNNEI. The CDR3 DNA is TGTGCCACCGGCGGGACGCCCCCGATAAACAATGAGCAGTTCTTC. Its translation: CATGGTPPINNEQFF.

This clone turned up a few times. The chain has TRBV19 and TRBJ2-1, with TRBD2 matching over 12 bases. This CDR3 region has 15 residues. V shed 5 bases, J shed 9 bases, and the junction held 8 bases outside the gene matches. Looked up from germline, CDR1 is LNHDA and CDR2 is SQIVND (reference sequence). CDR3 DNA: TGTGCCAGTAGTCCGCCGGGACTAGCGGGTACTGAGCAGTTCTTC. It specifies CASSPPGLAGTEQFF.

This rearrangement joins TRBV29-1 to TRBJ2-6, with a possible D match to TRBD2 (5 bases). Trimming pared 7 bases from V and 2 bases from J, leaving 9 bases between. Looked up from germline, CDR1 is SQVTM and CDR2 is ANQGSEA. This CDR3 comprises 13 residues. The chain's CDR3 is CSARDAGANVLTF. The CDR3 DNA reads as TGCAGCGCCCGGGATGCTGGGGCCAACGTCCTGACTTTC.

This clone was detected only a few times. This chain uses TRBV4-1 with TRBJ2-7; 10 bases agree with TRBD2. The germline V gene has CDR1 MGHRA and CDR2 YSYEKL. After removal of 0 bases from V and 4 bases from J, the junction contained 6 bases not matched to a gene. The CDR3 is 16 amino acids. DNA of the CDR3: TGCGCCAGCAGCCAAGATAGTAGCGGGAGGATATACGAGCAGTACTTC. Protein sequence: CASSQDSSGRIYEQYF.

V gene TRBV5-8 combines with J gene TRBJ2-3, with TRBD2 matching 14 bases. The germline CDR1 and CDR2 sequences are SGHTS and YDEGEE. V dropped 0 bases and J dropped 4; count of bases not matched to a gene: 1. The CDR3 has 16 amino acids. CDR3 coding DNA: TGTGCCAGCAGCTTGGGACTAGCGGGGGGGCCAGATACGCAGTATTTT. Its protein product is CASSLGLAGGPDTQYF.

The chain employs TRBV19 and TRBJ1-1; 8 bases agree with TRBD1. The length of the CDR3 is 13 residues. J lost 10 bases, V lost 8 bases, and 12 bases had no gene match. CDR1 is LNHDA, CDR2 SQIVND, per germline (reference sequence). DNA of the CDR3: TGTGCCAGTTCGCAGGGGGCTGGGGGTATAGCTTTCTTT. Translating gives CASSQGAGGIAFF.

This clone came up once. The genes are TRBV18 and TRBJ2-1, with TRBD2 identical over 8 bases. The germline V gene encodes CDR1 KGHSH and CDR2 LQKENI. J was trimmed by 5 bases and V by 0 bases; bases with no gene match: 6. This CDR3 has 16 residues. The CDR3 protein is CASSPPISGVDNEQFF. As DNA, the CDR3 is TGTGCCAGCTCACCACCTATTAGCGGGGTCGACAATGAGCAGTTCTTC.

DNA of the CDR3: TGTGCCAGCGGGAAGGGGGTAACCACCGGGGAGCTGTTTTTT. The encoded protein is CASGKGVTTGELFF. This sequence joins TRBV7-3 and TRBJ2-2; a possible D gene is TRBD1 (6 bases). Deletions cut 8 bases from V and 4 bases from J, with 14 bases between. The CDR3 spans 14 residues. CDR1 is SGHTA, CDR2 FQGTGA, per germline.

This chain connects TRBV10-3 to TRBJ2-2, with D maybe TRBD1 (5 bases). The V gene's germline CDR1 is ENHRY and CDR2 SYGVKD. CDR3 length: 15 residues. Trimming shortened V by 0 bases and J by 6 bases, and 11 bases separated the two germline ends. The CDR3 DNA sequence: TGTGCCATCAGTGAGTCGGCAGGGAAGGCCGGGGAGCTGTTTTTT. It codes for CAISESAGKAGELFF.

The chain employs TRBV3-1 (or the pseudogene TRBV3-2) and TRBJ1-1; D gene unclear. Trimming stripped 4 bases from V and 6 bases from J, with 15 bases between. Germline loops: CDR1 LGHDT, CDR2 YNNKEL (reference sequence). The CDR3 has 14 residues. CDR3 sequence: CASSPSYRGPEAFF. DNA for the CDR3: TGTGCCAGCAGCCCGTCCTATAGAGGCCCTGAAGCTTTCTTT.

J is TRBJ2-5 and V is TRBV5-8, with D possibly being TRBD1 (5 bases). The CDR3 covers 14 residues. Trimming cost V 3 bases and J 2 bases, with 11 bases left between them. The V gene's germline CDR1 is SGHTS and CDR2 YDEGEE. CDR3 DNA sequence: TGTGCCAGCAGCTACACAGACAGTCAAGAGACCCAGTACTTC. Its protein is CASSYTDSQETQYF.

This rearrangement joins TRBV9 to TRBJ1-5; 8 positions agree with TRBD1. Trimming cost V 4 bases and J 7 bases; bases outside gene matches: 7. Per germline, CDR1 SGDLS and CDR2 YYNGEE. CDR3 size: 14 residues. CDR3 nucleotides: TGTGCCAGCAGCTCATCAGGGGGCGGGCAGCCCCAGCATTTT. Translation gives CASSSSGGGQPQHF. The full variable domain, with the rest looked up from reference TRBV9 and TRBJ1-5, is DSGVTQTPKHLITATGQRVTLRCSPRSGDLSVYWYQQSLDQGLQFLIQYYNGEERAKGNILERFSAQQFPDLHSELNLSSLELGDSALYFCASSSSGGGQPQHFGDGTRLSIL.

This clone was detected a few times. This same CDR3 is encoded by further DNA sequences in the sample. The V and J genes are TRBV5-6 and TRBJ1-2, with TRBD1 matching 9 bases. Trimming cost V 4 bases and J 5 bases; bases outside gene matches: 6. Germline-derived CDR1 and CDR2 are SGHDT and YYEEEE. This CDR3 has 14 amino acids. The DNA of the CDR3 is TGTGCCAGCAGCCCGGGACAGGGTGATTATGGCTACACCTTC. As protein: CASSPGQGDYGYTF. The full variable domain, completed using reference TRBV5-6 and TRBJ1-2, is DAGVTQSPTHLIKTRGQQVTLRCSPKSGHDTVSWYQQALGQGPQFIFQYYEEEERQRGNFPDRFSGHQFPNYSSELNVNALLLGDSALYLCASSPGQGDYGYTFGSGTRLTVV.

This rearrangement joins TRBV5-4 to TRBJ2-1; 8 nucleotides line up with TRBD2. Germline CDR1 reads SGHNT; CDR2 reads YYREEE (reference sequence). CDR3 length equals 14 residues. After removal of 2 bases from V and 10 bases from J, the junction contained 8 bases not matched to a gene. The CDR3 spells CASSFQTGGGEQFF. The CDR3 DNA sequence: TGTGCCAGCAGCTTCCAGACGGGAGGGGGGGAGCAGTTCTTC.

The V call is TRBV6-5, the J call TRBJ1-1, with 9 bases aligning to TRBD1. In germline, CDR1 is MNHEY, CDR2 SVGAGI. The V and J ends lost 6 bases and 1 base, in that order; junction bases with no gene match: 6. The CDR3 sequence is 15 residues long. CDR3 DNA: TGTGCCAGCAGATCACCGGGACAGGGGAACACTGAAGCTTTCTTT. Translation gives CASRSPGQGNTEAFF.

This chain connects TRBV10-1 to TRBJ1-2; perhaps TRBD1 as D (6 bases). The ends were cut back, 0 bases at V and 8 bases at J, with 16 bases in the middle. This CDR3 has 15 residues. CDR1 is WNHNN and CDR2 is SYGVQD in the germline V gene (reference sequence). In nucleotides, the CDR3 is TGCGCCAGCAGTGAGTCTACAGGGAGCCTTCTAGGCTACACCTTC. Its translation: CASSESTGSLLGYTF.

V is TRBV6-2 or TRBV6-3 and J is TRBJ2-2; 7 nucleotides line up with TRBD1. Germline CDR1 MNHEY, CDR2 SVGEGT. V shed 6 bases, J shed 2 bases, and the junction held 9 bases outside the gene matches. The CDR3 loop spans 16 amino acids. In DNA, the CDR3 is TGTGCCAGCAGCAGGGGACAGACAGTTAACACCGGGGAGCTGTTTTTT. Amino acids: CASSRGQTVNTGELFF.

The gene calls are TRBV6-1 and TRBJ2-2; TRBD1 might be the D (6 bases). The CDR3 contains 14 residues. Germline CDR1 is MNHNS and CDR2 is SASEGT. V was cut by 0 bases and J by 7 bases, with 9 bases left in between. The CDR3 nucleotides are TGTGCCAGCAGTGAAGCGGGGGCGGGCGGGGAGCTGTTTTTT. Amino acids: CASSEAGAGGELFF.

The chain uses TRBV6-5 and TRBJ1-2; TRBD1 aligns across 8 bases. Germline-derived CDR1 and CDR2 are MNHEY and SVGAGI. The CDR3 covers 14 residues. Trimming took 1 base from V and 6 from J; bases not matched to a gene: 4. CDR3 in DNA: TGTGCCAGCAGTTACTTACAGGGGGTCGATGGCTACACCTTC. It is translated as CASSYLQGVDGYTF.

This clone was detected only once. The chain links TRBV27 to TRBJ2-4; weak D call: TRBD2 (7 bases). The CDR3 sequence is 14 residues long. Per germline, CDR1 MNHEY and CDR2 SMNVEV (reference sequence). Trimming shortened V by 1 base and J by 7 bases, and 11 bases separated the two germline ends. The chain's CDR3 is CASSLWGGVNIQYF. Here the CDR3 DNA reads TGTGCCAGCAGTTTATGGGGGGGCGTGAACATTCAGTACTTC.

This chain links TRBV9 with TRBJ2-7, with TRBD2 matching over 15 bases. The germline gives CDR1 SGDLS, CDR2 YYNGEE. After removal of 0 bases from V and 6 bases from J, the junction contained 4 bases not matched to a gene. This CDR3 has 16 residues. CDR3 sequence: CASSVAGTSGRREQYF. CDR3 DNA: TGTGCCAGCAGCGTAGCAGGGACTAGCGGGAGGCGCGAGCAGTACTTC.

J is TRBJ2-5 and V is TRBV11-2, with a possible D match to TRBD2 (6 bases). This CDR3 has 14 amino acids. V gave up 7 bases and J gave up 5 bases, with 17 bases separating them. Germline V lookup: CDR1 SGHAT, CDR2 FQNNGV. CDR3 in amino acids: CASTRGGARETQYF. The CDR3 DNA is TGTGCCAGCACGCGAGGAGGGGCCAGGGAGACCCAGTACTTC.

V gene TRBV19 combines with J gene TRBJ1-2; D is ambiguous. V was cut by 8 bases and J by 0 bases, with 16 bases left in between. Germline V gene sequence: CDR1 LNHDA, CDR2 SQIVND (reference sequence). CDR3 length: 15 amino acids. In nucleotides, the CDR3 is TGTGCCAGTCTGGGAGACACAGCCCCTAACTATGGCTACACCTTC. It encodes CASLGDTAPNYGYTF.

The chain carries TRBV18 and TRBJ1-5; 7 nucleotides line up with TRBD1. CDR1 and CDR2 from the germline V gene are KGHSH and LQKENI. The ends lost 4 bases at V and 1 base at J; junction bases unmatched: 7. The CDR3 has 16 amino acids. The CDR3 bases are TGTGCCAGCTCACTCCGGGACAGAAGGAGCAATCAGCCCCAGCATTTT. Protein: CASSLRDRRSNQPQHF.

The chain recombines TRBV5-5 with TRBJ2-7; 8 positions match TRBD2. From germline, CDR1 is SGHKS and CDR2 YYEKEE (reference sequence). J was trimmed by 6 bases and V by 2 bases; bases with no gene match: 7. The CDR3 runs to 14 residues. Here the CDR3 DNA reads TGTGCCAGCAGCTTAGGAACGGGAGGGCGCGAGCAGTACTTC. Translation gives CASSLGTGGREQYF.

This clone appeared a few times. The genes are TRBV27 and TRBJ2-5; 9 bases are a match to TRBD1. The CDR3 has 15 amino acids. The J segment lost 5 bases and the V segment lost 4 bases, leaving 8 bases of the junction unmatched. Germline lookup yields CDR1 MNHEY and CDR2 SMNVEV (reference sequence). The CDR3 loop is CASSSWDRVGETQYF. The DNA for the CDR3 is TGTGCCAGCAGTTCCTGGGACAGGGTGGGGGAGACCCAGTACTTC.